Listed below are T cell receptor beta chains from one sample, sequenced in a study of blood T cells in healthy people across ages. Each CDR3 protein gets one entry after TCRdb re-called the 5' RACE reads with MiXCR. The sample carries 700,000 to 950,000 distinct CDR3 sequences, 58% recorded once. Sequencing was performed on blood. These receptors were collected from a man aged 25 to 40 in good health. Each CDR3 is given with its conserved first and last residue. The D gene is left open where the match is weak. Only part of the rows carry a size: once, few, many, or a class if the clone is expanded.

-,-,TRBV3-1,CASSQGTQSAGAFF
-,-,TRBV6-1,CASVRDLPYEQYF
-,-,TRBV4-2,CASSQELAGPYGYTF
TRBD1,few,TRBV7-2,CASSSRTGRGATEAFF
-,-,TRBV6-6,CASSYGQLSTDTQYF
-,once,TRBV10-2,CASSDGGARDSGPRSSYNEQFF
-,-,TRBV5-1,CASSIGQSTEAFF
TRBD2,-,TRBV10-3,CAISPRLAGPGRETQYF
TRBD1,once,TRBV28,CASSPAGGYTEAFF
TRBD2,few,TRBV7-2,CASSRPGLAAYEQYF
TRBD1,-,TRBV12-3/TRBV12-4,CACSLTGGENQQYF
-,many,TRBV29-1,CSVEVGNKGTQYF
-,few,TRBV7-2,CASQSWARQEDTQYF
-,-,TRBV25-1,CASSNVFSEQYF
TRBD2,-,TRBV20-1,CSASEREGSFF
-,-,TRBV6-6,CASTTTGSEYEQYF
TRBD1,-,TRBV20-1,CSARSFRTGGPDTQYF
-,-,TRBV20-1,CSASGGPGYTDTQYF
TRBD1,-,TRBV3-1,CASSHPGQGYSPLHF
-,few,TRBV3-1,CASSQGGKSQETQYF
-,-,TRBV4-3,CASSQGRQQYF
-,-,TRBV20-1,CSATRQRTPLNDEQYF
-,few,TRBV25-1,CASSGGYPHNEQFF
-,once,TRBV20-1,CSPRGNEQFF
TRBD1,once,TRBV10-3,CATDRGGEQYF
TRBD1,-,TRBV7-9,CASSGLTGETQYF
TRBD1,-,TRBV7-9,CASSSSAGQGETQYF
TRBD1,many,TRBV5-1,CASSSQGAGANVLTF
TRBD1,-,TRBV7-2,CASSPWTGYGYTF
-,-,TRBV7-2,CASSLGGVWEQYF
-,-,TRBV7-2,CASSLGIGRGSSYNEQFF
-,-,TRBV6-4,CASSSFQNTEAFF
TRBD1,-,TRBV7-9,CASSEMGQIYYEQYF
TRBD2,-,TRBV10-3,CAVSESNPSGHTQYF
-,-,TRBV28,CASSLVFYNEQFF
-,few,TRBV4-3,CASSQGDARSTGELFF
TRBD1,-,TRBV29-1,CSATGADPNQPQHF
-,-,TRBV20-1,CSARRQEDGYTF
-,-,TRBV20-1,CSARDPPGAYNEQFF
TRBD2,-,TRBV20-1,CSAGPGLAAKNNEQFF
TRBD2,-,TRBV29-1,CSVAGGGGTYNEQFF
-,-,TRBV5-5,CASRSDTDQPQHF
TRBD1,few,TRBV4-2,CASSQATGGAGANVLTF
-,-,TRBV20-1,CSASILDPNEKLFF
-,few,TRBV7-2,CASSLDPEETQYF
TRBD2,-,TRBV4-3,CASSQDDPAGEADTQYF
-,few,TRBV6-2/TRBV6-3,CASQIQLYNEQFF
-,-,TRBV20-1,CSASPQDYEQFF
-,-,TRBV9,CASSVKSDEQFF
-,few,TRBV7-2,CASSEGWQETQYF
-,-,TRBV5-5,CASRLIGSADTQYF
-,-,TRBV12-3/TRBV12-4,CASSLGGRKGETQYF
-,once,TRBV29-1,CSVLPTGEGEQFF